One sample yielded the 26 T cell receptor beta chains listed below, sequenced in a study of cytomegalovirus exposure and HLA in healthy donors. In the PCR, 60 Vbeta and 13 Jbeta primers were used. Libraries were prepared by immunoSEQ multiplex PCR; TCRdb keeps only in-frame clonotypes and omits some of them. The sample lists approximately 44,000 clones, about nine tenths occurring once. The specimen was PBMCs. These receptors came from a middle-aged woman in good health and CMV-seropositive.

The V call is TRBV5-1, the J call TRBJ1-4; 8 bases map to TRBD1. This CDR3 region has 15 residues. The V gene's germline CDR1 is SGHRS and CDR2 YFSETQ. The J segment lost 3 bases and the V segment lost 2 bases, leaving 3 bases of the junction unmatched. The CDR3 DNA is TGCGCCAGCAGCTTCCTGACAGGGGCTAATGAAAAACTGTTTTTT. It encodes CASSFLTGANEKLFF.

The rearrangement joins TRBV6-1 to TRBJ2-3; D is unclear. This CDR3 has 15 residues. Between the trimmed V and J ends, which lost 5 bases and 4 bases, there was a span of 16 bases. Germline V gene sequence: CDR1 MNHNS, CDR2 SASEGT. CDR3 amino acids: CASSTNALKADTQYF. CDR3 nucleotide sequence: TGTGCCAGCAGTACGAACGCACTAAAGGCAGATACGCAGTATTTT.

The J gene is TRBJ1-1, the V gene TRBV10-3; possible D gene TRBD1, 5 bases. The germline gives CDR1 ENHRY, CDR2 SYGVKD. V was clipped by 4 bases and J by 6 bases, with 9 bases between them. The CDR3 has 12 amino acids. The CDR3 coding sequence is TGTGCCATCAGTGGGGGCACCTCTGAAGCTTTCTTT. It translates to CAISGGTSEAFF.

In nucleotides, the CDR3 is TGTGCCAGCAGCGACAGGGGGCACAACGGTCAGCCCCAGCATTTT. Translated: CASSDRGHNGQPQHF. The chain combines TRBV6-1 with TRBJ1-5, with 10 bases identical to TRBD1. CDR1 and CDR2 (germline): MNHNS, SASEGT. Trimming removed 6 bases from V and 6 bases from J; junction bases left unmatched: 8. This CDR3 has 15 amino acids.

This clone came up once. V gene TRBV2 combines with J gene TRBJ1-1; D is unresolved. The CDR3 is 13 amino acids. Germline V CDR1 and CDR2: SNHLY, FYNNEI. The V and J ends lost 6 bases and 1 base respectively, with 9 bases between them. In nucleotides, the CDR3 is TGTGCCAGCAGCCCGAGCTGGAACACTGAAGCTTTCTTT. It codes for CASSPSWNTEAFF.

This clone was observed a single time. The chain couples TRBV19 to TRBJ2-4; 8 nucleotides align to TRBD1. V was pared by 7 bases and J by 6 bases, with 5 bases of the junction left unmatched. Germline V CDR1 and CDR2: LNHDA, SQIVND (reference sequence). The CDR3 is 13 residues long. The CDR3 DNA reads as TGTGCCAGTAAGGTAACAGGGGGAAACATTCAGTACTTC. The encoded protein is CASKVTGGNIQYF. Looking up the rest from reference TRBV19 and TRBJ2-4 gives the full variable domain: DGGITQSPKYLFRKEGQNVTLSCEQNLNHDAMYWYRQDPGQGLRLIYYSQIVNDFQKGDIAEGYSVSREKKESFPLTVTSAQKNPTAFYLCASKVTGGNIQYFGAGTRLSVL.

The chain has TRBV6-4 and TRBJ2-6; 7 nucleotides agree with TRBD2. The CDR3 totals 17 residues. CDR1 and CDR2 (germline): MRHNA, SNTAGT. V lost 0 bases, J lost 1 base, and 3 bases stayed unmatched. The CDR3 nucleotides read TGTGCCAGCAGTGACTCTACGGGAGGTTCTGGGGCCAACGTCCTGACTTTC. Encoded protein: CASSDSTGGSGANVLTF.

This chain connects TRBV7-9 to TRBJ2-1, with 12 bases fitting TRBD2. Germline CDR1 and CDR2: SEHNR and FQNEAQ (reference sequence). The CDR3 length is 17 residues. Trimming at V came to 5 bases and at J to 9 bases, leaving 14 bases not matched to a gene. CDR3 region: CASSIKPLAGGPSEQFF. CDR3 bases: TGTGCCAGCAGCATTAAGCCCCTAGCGGGAGGGCCTAGTGAGCAGTTCTTC.

The chain joins TRBV4-2 to TRBJ1-5; 8 nucleotides line up with TRBD1. V was clipped by 1 base and J by 3 bases; unmatched bases: 5. CDR3 length: 16 residues. Germline values: CDR1 LGHNA, CDR2 YNFKEQ. CDR3 coding DNA: TGTGCCAGCAGCCAAGCGGACAGGGAGCCCAATCAGCCCCAGCATTTT. Translated: CASSQADREPNQPQHF.

The chain links TRBV28 to TRBJ2-3, with a tentative D call TRBD1 (5 bases). Per the germline V gene, CDR1 is MDHEN and CDR2 is SYDVKM. The CDR3 consists of 14 residues. V was shortened by 10 bases and J by 2 bases, with 16 bases between the two germline ends. The CDR3 protein is CATYAGRNTDTQYF. The CDR3 DNA sequence: TGTGCCACTTATGCAGGGCGAAACACAGATACGCAGTATTTT.

The gene calls are TRBV27 and TRBJ1-2; TRBD1 aligns across 12 bases. CDR1 is MNHEY and CDR2 is SMNVEV in the germline V gene (reference sequence). The CDR3 extends over 14 amino acids. V dropped 6 bases and J dropped 8; count of bases not matched to a gene: 7. Written as DNA, the CDR3 is TGTGCCAGCAGGAGGGACAGGGGGCTGGACGGCTACACCTTC. This encodes CASRRDRGLDGYTF.

The chain carries TRBV4-1 and TRBJ2-7, with D possibly TRBD1 on 6 matching bases. Germline CDR1 is MGHRA and CDR2 is YSYEKL. Trimming left V 3 bases short and J 1 base short, with 19 bases between. This CDR3 spans 17 amino acids. CDR3 in amino acids: CASSQDKRQAQSYEQYF. The CDR3 bases are TGCGCCAGCAGCCAGGATAAGCGACAGGCGCAATCCTACGAGCAGTACTTC.

The V gene is TRBV4-1, the J gene TRBJ1-1, with TRBD1 matching 7 bases. Trimming at V came to 1 base and at J to 1 base, leaving 6 bases not matched to a gene. The CDR3 contains 16 residues. Per germline, CDR1 MGHRA and CDR2 YSYEKL. This CDR3 is CASSQGQGPKNTEAFF. The DNA of the CDR3 is TGCGCCAGCAGCCAAGGACAGGGACCTAAGAACACTGAAGCTTTCTTT.

V is TRBV16 and J is TRBJ2-5; TRBD1 is a possible D gene (6 bases). The CDR3 loop spans 14 amino acids. Germline CDR1 and CDR2: KGHSY and FQNENV. V lost 0 bases to trimming and J lost 3 bases, with 8 bases between them. The CDR3 protein is CASSQSGTKETQYF. In DNA form, the CDR3 reads TGTGCCAGCAGCCAATCTGGGACAAAAGAGACCCAGTACTTC.

The chain has TRBV10-3 and TRBJ2-2; 7 bases are a match to TRBD2. The CDR3 runs to 14 residues. Germline loops: CDR1 ENHRY, CDR2 SYGVKD. Germline trimming cut 6 bases from V and 7 bases from J; bases unmatched to any gene: 8. The DNA for the CDR3 is TGTGCCATCAGGGAAGCGGGGAAAGACGGGGAGCTGTTTTTT. Protein: CAIREAGKDGELFF.

This chain uses TRBV2 with TRBJ1-5; D is unresolved. The CDR3 totals 11 residues. The V and J ends lost 7 bases and 9 bases respectively, with 10 bases between them. Germline CDR1 is SNHLY and CDR2 is FYNNEI. DNA for the CDR3: TGTGCCAGCACCGACTTGGGGCCCCAGCATTTT. It translates to CASTDLGPQHF.

The J gene is TRBJ1-5, the V gene TRBV19; maybe TRBD1 (5 bases). The V and J ends lost 5 bases and 3 bases respectively, with 11 bases between them. Germline-derived CDR1 and CDR2 are LNHDA and SQIVND (reference sequence). The CDR3 consists of 14 residues. The CDR3 is CASSSQGSNQPQHF. The DNA of the CDR3 is TGTGCCAGTAGTTCTCAGGGATCCAATCAGCCCCAGCATTTT.

The V call is TRBV6-5, the J call TRBJ2-7; 9 bases fit TRBD2. The length of the CDR3 is 13 residues. Germline CDR1 MNHEY, CDR2 SVGAGI. With 10 bases clipped from V and 8 bases from J, the junction kept 12 bases outside the gene matches. The CDR3 sequence is CAMASLTSGKQYF. The CDR3 DNA reads TGTGCCATGGCCAGTTTGACTAGCGGAAAGCAGTACTTC.

This clone has more than one count but fewer than ten. This chain links TRBV19 with TRBJ1-1, with D maybe TRBD1 (5 bases). The V end lost 5 bases, the J end lost 4 bases, and 11 bases lay between the germline ends. The germline CDR1 and CDR2 sequences are LNHDA and SQIVND (reference sequence). The CDR3 extends over 13 amino acids. The CDR3 loop reads CASSEWGGTEAFF. DNA for the CDR3: TGTGCCAGTAGTGAGTGGGGCGGCACTGAAGCTTTCTTT.

The J gene is TRBJ1-1, the V gene TRBV10-1, with D possibly TRBD1 on 5 matching bases. The V end lost 5 bases, the J end lost 1 base, and 11 bases lay between the germline ends. There are 14 residues in the CDR3. Germline V gene sequence: CDR1 WNHNN, CDR2 SYGVQD (reference sequence). CDR3 region: CASSSGTGNTEAFF. In DNA, the CDR3 is TGCGCCAGCAGTTCCGGGACTGGGAACACTGAAGCTTTCTTT.

The CDR3 spells CASKSQGNNYGYTF. DNA for the CDR3: TGTGCCAGTAAGTCGCAGGGAAACAACTATGGCTACACCTTC. The chain is built from TRBV19 and TRBJ1-2, with D possibly TRBD1 on 5 matching bases. The length of the CDR3 is 14 residues. The germline V and J ends were trimmed by 7 bases and 2 bases, with 14 bases remaining between them. Looked up from germline, CDR1 is LNHDA and CDR2 is SQIVND (reference sequence).

This rearrangement joins TRBV28 to TRBJ2-2; 7 bases agree with TRBD2. The CDR3 consists of 14 residues. V dropped 7 bases and J dropped 7; count of bases not matched to a gene: 9. Germline V gene data show CDR1 as MDHEN and CDR2 as SYDVKM. In nucleotides, the CDR3 is TGTGCCAGCACCAATGGACTAGTGGGCGGGGAGCTGTTTTTT. It codes for CASTNGLVGGELFF.

The chain combines TRBV6-1 with TRBJ2-7; D might be TRBD1 (5 bases). The CDR3 spans 14 residues. V was cut by 6 bases and J by 3 bases, with 15 bases left in between. Germline V lookup: CDR1 MNHNS, CDR2 SASEGT. The CDR3 nucleotides read TGTGCCAGCAGCTTCGGACAAAAGAGCTACGAGCAGTACTTC. Translation: CASSFGQKSYEQYF.

The chain is built from TRBV27 and TRBJ2-1; TRBD2 agrees at 11 bases. Trimming cost V 7 bases and J 2 bases; bases outside gene matches: 13. This CDR3 has 18 amino acids. Per germline, CDR1 MNHEY and CDR2 SMNVEV (reference sequence). The CDR3 coding sequence is TGTGCCAGCACCCCCGTAGCGGGAGGGTTTGGCGCCTACAATGAGCAGTTCTTC. Translation: CASTPVAGGFGAYNEQFF.

This clone was seen once. This chain connects TRBV19 to TRBJ1-4; D not resolved. CDR3 length equals 15 residues. V was clipped by 0 bases and J by 2 bases, with 7 bases between them. Germline V gene sequence: CDR1 LNHDA, CDR2 SQIVND (reference sequence). CDR3 residues: CASSIDGRTNEKLFF. The CDR3 nucleotides read TGTGCCAGTAGTATAGATGGGAGGACTAATGAAAAACTGTTTTTT.

This sequence joins TRBV28 and TRBJ1-2; D ambiguous. Trimming took 2 bases from V and 7 from J, leaving 8 bases between them. Germline values: CDR1 MDHEN, CDR2 SYDVKM. The CDR3 spans 12 residues. The CDR3 nucleotides are TGTGCCAGCAGTTTAGTATCAGGTGGCTACACCTTC. Its protein product is CASSLVSGGYTF.